One sample yielded the 10 T cell receptor beta chains listed below, sequenced in a study of cytomegalovirus exposure and HLA in healthy donors. Amplification used 60 Vbeta primers and 13 Jbeta primers. Repertoires were generated with immunoSEQ multiplex PCR, while TCRdb's copy carries only in-frame clones and drops some. The sample includes some 160,000 clones, around 80% seen only once; the top ten take 2.5%. The sequenced sample was PBMCs. These receptors originate from a boy between 2 and 15 years old in good health and CMV-seronegative.

The J gene is TRBJ2-6, the V gene TRBV28; tentative D call: TRBD2 (6 bases). Germline values: CDR1 MDHEN, CDR2 SYDVKM. V lost 7 bases and J lost 0, with 13 bases in between. The CDR3 is made up of 16 amino acids. CDR3 protein: CASTLGEASGANVLTF. CDR3 sequence (DNA): TGTGCCAGCACCCTAGGGGAGGCCTCTGGGGCCAACGTCCTGACTTTC.

The gene calls are TRBV6-1 and TRBJ1-1, with a weak D call TRBD1 (6 bases). This CDR3 is 13 amino acids long. V was trimmed by 5 bases and J by 5 bases, leaving 12 bases between them. Germline V gene sequence: CDR1 MNHNS, CDR2 SASEGT. The CDR3 DNA is TGTGCCAGCAGTTCACAGGGACGAACTGAAGCTTTCTTT. Protein sequence: CASSSQGRTEAFF.

The chain links TRBV27 to TRBJ1-2; 8 bases map to TRBD1. V lost 3 bases to trimming and J lost 1 base; unmatched junction nucleotides: 4. CDR1 MNHEY and CDR2 SMNVEV come from the germline V gene (reference sequence). This CDR3 region has 15 residues. The chain's CDR3 is CASSFLGQGNYGYTF. For the CDR3, the DNA is TGTGCCAGCAGTTTCCTAGGACAGGGTAACTATGGCTACACCTTC.

This sequence joins TRBV5-5 and TRBJ1-2; D not certain. Germline CDR1 and CDR2: SGHKS and YYEKEE (reference sequence). The CDR3 loop spans 14 amino acids. Trimming shortened V by 0 bases and J by 4 bases, and 10 bases separated the two germline ends. CDR3 residues: CASSLAGSIYGYTF. The DNA of the CDR3 is TGTGCCAGCAGCTTGGCCGGGAGCATCTATGGCTACACCTTC.

The J gene is TRBJ2-3, the V gene TRBV27; 7 nucleotides line up with TRBD1. The CDR3 extends over 17 amino acids. Germline V gene data show CDR1 as MNHEY and CDR2 as SMNVEV (reference sequence). V gave up 5 bases and J gave up 2 bases; unmatched junction bases: 13. CDR3 in DNA: TGTGCCAGCAGTCCACTTACGACAGGGTTCAACACAGATACGCAGTATTTT. Residues: CASSPLTTGFNTDTQYF.

For this clone: In the same sample, other DNA sequences code for this CDR3. The chain recombines TRBV5-1 with TRBJ2-7; 8 bases agree with TRBD2. With V trimmed by 2 bases and J by 0 bases, 1 base remained unmatched. The CDR3 is made up of 14 amino acids. Germline V gives CDR1 SGHRS, CDR2 YFSETQ. CDR3 residues: CASSLAGVSYEQYF. In nucleotides, the CDR3 is TGCGCCAGCAGCTTAGCGGGGGTCTCCTACGAGCAGTACTTC.

CDR3 loop: CASSRDRETNTQYF. The CDR3 nucleotides read TGTGCCAGTAGCCGGGACAGGGAGACAAATACGCAGTATTTT. This chain connects TRBV19 to TRBJ2-3; 9 nucleotides match TRBD1. Germline V gene data show CDR1 as LNHDA and CDR2 as SQIVND (reference sequence). After removal of 6 bases from V and 7 bases from J, the junction contained 8 bases not matched to a gene. The length of the CDR3 is 14 residues.

This chain joins TRBV7-2 and TRBJ2-1; 14 bases fit TRBD2. The CDR3 is 17 residues long. Germline V lookup: CDR1 SGHTA, CDR2 FQGNSA. Trimming at V came to 4 bases and at J to 4 bases, leaving 6 bases not matched to a gene. CDR3 sequence: CASSSGTSGGPYNEQFF. The CDR3 nucleotides read TGTGCCAGCAGCTCCGGGACTAGCGGGGGTCCTTACAATGAGCAGTTCTTC. Full variable domain (missing parts from reference TRBV7-2 and TRBJ2-1): GAGVSQSPSNKVTEKGKDVELRCDPISGHTALYWYRQSLGQGLEFLIYFQGNSAPDKSGLPSDRFSAERTGGSVSTLTIQRTQQEDSAVYLCASSSGTSGGPYNEQFFGPGTRLTVL.

The chain employs TRBV5-5 and TRBJ1-1; TRBD1 aligns across 8 bases. Germline trimming cut 4 bases from V and 5 bases from J; bases unmatched to any gene: 7. The CDR3 sequence is 14 residues long. The germline gives CDR1 SGHKS, CDR2 YYEKEE (reference sequence). The CDR3 DNA reads as TGTGCCAGCAGCGTCACAGGGGGTGGTACTGAAGCTTTCTTT. The encoded protein is CASSVTGGGTEAFF.

V gene TRBV4-2 combines with J gene TRBJ1-5; D perhaps matches TRBD1 (6 bases). V lost 1 base and J 4 bases, leaving 11 bases between the germline ends. There are 15 residues in the CDR3. Germline CDR1 and CDR2: LGHNA and YNFKEQ. The CDR3 loop reads CASSQGLDRNQPQHF. DNA for the CDR3: TGTGCCAGCAGCCAAGGCCTCGACAGGAATCAGCCCCAGCATTTT.